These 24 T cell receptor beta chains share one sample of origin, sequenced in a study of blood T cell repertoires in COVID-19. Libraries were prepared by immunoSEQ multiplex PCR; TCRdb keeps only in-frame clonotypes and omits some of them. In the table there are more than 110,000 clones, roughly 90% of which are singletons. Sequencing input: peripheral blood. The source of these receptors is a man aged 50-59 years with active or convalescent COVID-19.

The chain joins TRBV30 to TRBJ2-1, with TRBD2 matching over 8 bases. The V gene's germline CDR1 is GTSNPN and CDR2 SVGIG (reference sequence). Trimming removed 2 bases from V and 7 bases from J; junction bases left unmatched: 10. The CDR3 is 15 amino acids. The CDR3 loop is CAWSPLGLGGNEQFF. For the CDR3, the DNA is TGTGCCTGGAGTCCCTTGGGACTAGGGGGGAATGAGCAGTTCTTC. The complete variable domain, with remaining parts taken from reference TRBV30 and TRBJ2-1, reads SQTIHQWPATLVQPVGSPLSLECTVEGTSNPNLYWYRQAAGRGLQLLFYSVGIGQISSEVPQNLSASRPQDRQFILSSKKLLLSDSGFYLCAWSPLGLGGNEQFFGPGTRLTVL.

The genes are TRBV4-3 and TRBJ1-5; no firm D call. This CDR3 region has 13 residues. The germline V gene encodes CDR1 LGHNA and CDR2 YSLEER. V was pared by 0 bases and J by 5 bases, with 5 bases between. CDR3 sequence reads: CASSQDYYQPQHF. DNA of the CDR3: TGCGCCAGCAGCCAAGATTACTATCAGCCCCAGCATTTT.

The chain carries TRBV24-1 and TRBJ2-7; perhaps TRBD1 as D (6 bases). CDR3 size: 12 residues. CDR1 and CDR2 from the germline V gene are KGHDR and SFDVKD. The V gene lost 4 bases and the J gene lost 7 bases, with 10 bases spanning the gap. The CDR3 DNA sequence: TGTGCCACCAGTGAAACAGGGAAAGAGCAGTACTTC. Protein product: CATSETGKEQYF.

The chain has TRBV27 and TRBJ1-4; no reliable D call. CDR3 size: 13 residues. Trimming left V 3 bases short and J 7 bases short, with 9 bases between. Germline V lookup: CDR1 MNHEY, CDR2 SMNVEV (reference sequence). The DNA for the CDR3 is TGTGCCAGCAGTTTTGGGAGGACTGAAAAACTGTTTTTT. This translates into CASSFGRTEKLFF.

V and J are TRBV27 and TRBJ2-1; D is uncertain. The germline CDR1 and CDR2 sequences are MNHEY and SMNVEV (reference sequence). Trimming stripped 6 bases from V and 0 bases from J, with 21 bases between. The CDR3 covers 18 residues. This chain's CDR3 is CASSPATLSRSSYNEQFF. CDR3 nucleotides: TGTGCCAGCAGCCCGGCCACCCTCTCTCGGAGCTCCTACAATGAGCAGTTCTTC.

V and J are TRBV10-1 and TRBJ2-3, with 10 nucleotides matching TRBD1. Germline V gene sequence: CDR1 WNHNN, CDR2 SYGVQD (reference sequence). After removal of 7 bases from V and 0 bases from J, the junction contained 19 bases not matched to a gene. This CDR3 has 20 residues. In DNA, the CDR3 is TGCGCCAGCACCCGGGTGGACAGGGGGTATACATCGTCTAGCACAGATACGCAGTATTTT. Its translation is CASTRVDRGYTSSSTDTQYF.

CDR3 sequence reads: CASSQDRRTGVSAFF. The CDR3 DNA reads TGTGCCAGCAGCCAAGACCGCCGGACAGGGGTTTCGGCTTTCTTT. This chain links TRBV14 with TRBJ1-1, with 9 bases matching TRBD1. Germline CDR1 reads SGHDN; CDR2 reads FVKESK. The CDR3 totals 15 residues. V lost 0 bases and J lost 11; bases outside the gene matches: 10.

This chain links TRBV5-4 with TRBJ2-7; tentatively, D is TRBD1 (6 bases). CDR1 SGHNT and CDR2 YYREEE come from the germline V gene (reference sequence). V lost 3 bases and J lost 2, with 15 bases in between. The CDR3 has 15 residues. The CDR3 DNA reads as TGTGCCAGCAGCTCTCCGGTGGACAGTCCCTACGAGCAGTACTTC. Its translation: CASSSPVDSPYEQYF.

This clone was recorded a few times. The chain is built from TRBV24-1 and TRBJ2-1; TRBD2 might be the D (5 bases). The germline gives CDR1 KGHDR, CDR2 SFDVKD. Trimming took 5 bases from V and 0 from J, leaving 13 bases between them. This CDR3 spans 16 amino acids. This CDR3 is CATSAKRQSSYNEQFF. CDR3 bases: TGTGCCACCAGTGCGAAGCGGCAAAGCTCCTACAATGAGCAGTTCTTC.

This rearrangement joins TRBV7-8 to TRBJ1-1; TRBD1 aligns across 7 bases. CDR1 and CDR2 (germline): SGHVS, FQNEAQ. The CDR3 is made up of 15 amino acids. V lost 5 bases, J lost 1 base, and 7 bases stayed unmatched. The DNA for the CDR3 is TGTGCCAGCAGCCGGGGGGACAGACAGAACACTGAAGCTTTCTTT. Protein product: CASSRGDRQNTEAFF.

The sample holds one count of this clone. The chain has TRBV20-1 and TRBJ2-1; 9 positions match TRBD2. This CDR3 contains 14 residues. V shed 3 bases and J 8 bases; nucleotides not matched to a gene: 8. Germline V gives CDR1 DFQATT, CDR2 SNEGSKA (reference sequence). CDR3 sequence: CSASLRAGGYEQFF. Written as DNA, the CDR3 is TGCAGTGCTAGTCTTAGAGCGGGAGGATATGAGCAGTTCTTC.

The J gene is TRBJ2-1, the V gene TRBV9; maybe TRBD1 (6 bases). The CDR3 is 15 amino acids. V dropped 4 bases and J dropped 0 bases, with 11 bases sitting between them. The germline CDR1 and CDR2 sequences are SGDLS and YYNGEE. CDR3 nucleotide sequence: TGTGCCAGCAGCTCAACAGGGACCTCCTACAATGAGCAGTTCTTC. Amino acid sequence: CASSSTGTSYNEQFF.

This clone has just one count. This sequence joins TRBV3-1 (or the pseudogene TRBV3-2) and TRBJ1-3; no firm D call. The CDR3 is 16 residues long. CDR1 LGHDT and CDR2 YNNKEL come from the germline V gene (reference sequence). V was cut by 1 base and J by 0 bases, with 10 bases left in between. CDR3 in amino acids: CASSQGLQSSGNTIYF. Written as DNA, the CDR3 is TGTGCCAGCAGCCAAGGGTTACAGAGCTCTGGAAACACCATATATTTT.

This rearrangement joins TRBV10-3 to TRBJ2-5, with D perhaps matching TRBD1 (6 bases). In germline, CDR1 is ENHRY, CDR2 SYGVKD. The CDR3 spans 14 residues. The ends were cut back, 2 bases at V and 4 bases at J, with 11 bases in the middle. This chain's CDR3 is CAISEAAGAETQYF. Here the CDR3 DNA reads TGTGCCATCAGTGAGGCGGCAGGGGCAGAGACCCAGTACTTC.

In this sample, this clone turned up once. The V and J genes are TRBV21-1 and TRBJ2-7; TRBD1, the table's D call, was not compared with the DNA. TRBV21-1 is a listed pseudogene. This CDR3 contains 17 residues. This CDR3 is CASSKAHDREQFHEQYF. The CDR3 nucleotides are TGTGCCAGCAGCAAAGCTCATGACAGGGAACAATTCCACGAGCAGTACTTC.

This chain's CDR3 is CASSAGTSGTYEQYF. CDR3 in DNA: TGTGCCAGCAGCGCCGGGACTAGCGGTACCTACGAGCAGTACTTC. The V gene is TRBV21-1, the J gene TRBJ2-7; the table calls TRBD2, which could not be checked here. TRBV21-1 counts as a pseudogene. The CDR3 is made up of 15 amino acids.

The CDR3 region is CASRDRESSYNEQFF. The CDR3 DNA reads TGCGCCAGCAGAGACAGGGAAAGCTCCTACAATGAGCAGTTCTTC. The chain uses TRBV5-1 and TRBJ2-1; 7 bases agree with TRBD1. Germline trimming cut 5 bases from V and 0 bases from J; bases unmatched to any gene: 5. CDR1 SGHRS and CDR2 YFSETQ come from the germline V gene. CDR3 length: 15 residues. The full variable domain, rest sourced from reference TRBV5-1 and TRBJ2-1, is KAGVTQTPRYLIKTRGQQVTLSCSPISGHRSVSWYQQTPGQGLQFLFEYFSETQRNKGNFPGRFSGRQFSNSRSEMNVSTLELGDSALYLCASRDRESSYNEQFFGPGTRLTVL.

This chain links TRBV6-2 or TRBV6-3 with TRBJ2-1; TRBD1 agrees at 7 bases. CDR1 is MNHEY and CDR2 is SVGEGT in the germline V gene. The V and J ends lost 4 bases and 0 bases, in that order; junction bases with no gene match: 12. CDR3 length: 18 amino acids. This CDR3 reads CASSFRDSNSRSYNEQFF. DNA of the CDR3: TGTGCCAGCAGTTTCCGGGACAGTAATTCCCGCTCCTACAATGAGCAGTTCTTC.

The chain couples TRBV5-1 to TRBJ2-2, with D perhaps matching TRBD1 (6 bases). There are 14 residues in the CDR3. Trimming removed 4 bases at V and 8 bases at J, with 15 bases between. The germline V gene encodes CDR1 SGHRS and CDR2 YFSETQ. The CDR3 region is CASSIGQLGGELFF. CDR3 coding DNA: TGCGCCAGCAGCATAGGACAGCTCGGAGGGGAGCTGTTTTTT.

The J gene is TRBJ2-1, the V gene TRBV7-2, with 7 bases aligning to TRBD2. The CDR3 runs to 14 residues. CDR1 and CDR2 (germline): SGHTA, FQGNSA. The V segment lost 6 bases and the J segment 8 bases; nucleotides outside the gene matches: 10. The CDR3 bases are TGTGCCAGCAGTACCATGGGCGGGAGCGATGAGCAGTTCTTC. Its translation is CASSTMGGSDEQFF.

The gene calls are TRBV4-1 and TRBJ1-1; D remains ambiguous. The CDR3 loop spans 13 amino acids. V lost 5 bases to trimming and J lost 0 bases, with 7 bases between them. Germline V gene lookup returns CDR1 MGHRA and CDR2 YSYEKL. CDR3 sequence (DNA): TGCGCCAGCAGCGCTCCTATGAACACTGAAGCTTTCTTT. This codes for CASSAPMNTEAFF.

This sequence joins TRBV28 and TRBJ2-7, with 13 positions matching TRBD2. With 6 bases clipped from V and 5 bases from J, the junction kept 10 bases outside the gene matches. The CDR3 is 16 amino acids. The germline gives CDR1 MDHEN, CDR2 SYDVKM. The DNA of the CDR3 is TGTGCCAGCAGGTCCAGGACTAGCGGGAGTATGGACGAGCAGTACTTC. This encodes CASRSRTSGSMDEQYF. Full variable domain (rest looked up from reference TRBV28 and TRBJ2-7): DVKVTQSSRYLVKRTGEKVFLECVQDMDHENMFWYRQDPGLGLRLIYFSYDVKMKEKGDIPEGYSVSREKKERFSLILESASTNQTSMYLCASRSRTSGSMDEQYFGPGTRLTVT.

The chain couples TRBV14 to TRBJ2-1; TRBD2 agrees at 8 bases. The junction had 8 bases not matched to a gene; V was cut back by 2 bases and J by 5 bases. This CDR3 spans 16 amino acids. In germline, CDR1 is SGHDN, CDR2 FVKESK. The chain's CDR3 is CASSQFLRGGHNEQFF. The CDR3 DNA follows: TGTGCCAGCAGCCAATTTCTACGGGGGGGACACAATGAGCAGTTCTTC. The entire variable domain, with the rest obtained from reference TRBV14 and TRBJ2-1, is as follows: EAGVTQFPSHSVIEKGQTVTLRCDPISGHDNLYWYRRVMGKEIKFLLHFVKESKQDESGMPNNRFLAERTGGTYSTLKVQPAELEDSGVYFCASSQFLRGGHNEQFFGPGTRLTVL.

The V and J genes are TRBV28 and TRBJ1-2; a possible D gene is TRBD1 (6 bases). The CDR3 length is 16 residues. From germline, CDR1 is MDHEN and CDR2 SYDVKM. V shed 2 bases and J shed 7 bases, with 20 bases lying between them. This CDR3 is CASSLTQATGTGGYTF. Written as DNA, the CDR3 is TGTGCCAGCAGTTTAACCCAAGCGACAGGAACTGGTGGCTACACCTTC.